This entry describes one T cell receptor beta chain. As handled by the study authors: Amplification of reference gene primers was used by the study to estimate nucleated cell counts. The table came from immunoSEQ multiplex PCR; TCRdb's copy has only in-frame clones and leaves some out. Clone size and V and J calls were adopted from that table, with D and trimming inferred from the DNA. This table holds around 250,000 clones, 86% found once. The sample belongs to a study of blood T cell repertoires in COVID-19. As for the study in general: Samples representing acute and convalescent COVID-19 were sourced from the United States, Italy and Spain. PBMCs, B-cell-depleted T cells, or T cells were the source of the cDNA or gDNA that made up the material.

This TCR was recovered from a man aged 40-49 years with active or convalescent COVID-19. Sequenced material: peripheral blood.

Here the CDR3 DNA reads TGTGCCAGCAGTTACCCGACAGGGAATTCACCCCTCCACTTT. Residues: CASSYPTGNSPLHF. This rearrangement joins TRBV6-6 to TRBJ1-6, with 7 bases lining up with TRBD1. CDR3 length equals 14 residues. Germline values: CDR1 MNHNY, CDR2 SVGAGI (reference sequence). The junction had 2 bases not matched to a gene; V was cut back by 2 bases and J by 7 bases.